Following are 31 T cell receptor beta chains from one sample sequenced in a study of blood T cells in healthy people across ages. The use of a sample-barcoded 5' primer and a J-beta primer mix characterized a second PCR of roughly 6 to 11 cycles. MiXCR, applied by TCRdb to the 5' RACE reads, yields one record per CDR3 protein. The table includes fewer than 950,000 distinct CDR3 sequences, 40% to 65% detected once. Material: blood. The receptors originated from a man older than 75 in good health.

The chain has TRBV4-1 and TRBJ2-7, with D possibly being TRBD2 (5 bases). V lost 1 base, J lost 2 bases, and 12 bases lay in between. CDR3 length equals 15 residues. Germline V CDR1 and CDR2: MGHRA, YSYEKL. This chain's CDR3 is CASSQGWTRAYEQYF. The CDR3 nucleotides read TGCGCCAGCAGCCAAGGCTGGACTCGGGCCTACGAGCAGTACTTC.

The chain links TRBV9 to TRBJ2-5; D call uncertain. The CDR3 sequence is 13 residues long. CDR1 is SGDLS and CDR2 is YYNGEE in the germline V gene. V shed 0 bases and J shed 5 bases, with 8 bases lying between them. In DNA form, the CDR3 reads TGTGCCAGCAGCGTAGATGTGCGGGAGACCCAGTACTTC. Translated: CASSVDVRETQYF.

The CDR3 region has the DNA TGTGCCAGCTGTGGGGACAGGGGTTACAATGAGCAGTTCTTC. It yields the protein CASCGDRGYNEQFF. V is TRBV6-2 or TRBV6-3 and J is TRBJ2-1, with 10 bases identical to TRBD1. With 8 bases clipped from V and 4 bases from J, the junction kept 5 bases outside the gene matches. Germline V CDR1 and CDR2: MNHEY, SVGEGT. The CDR3 extends over 14 amino acids.

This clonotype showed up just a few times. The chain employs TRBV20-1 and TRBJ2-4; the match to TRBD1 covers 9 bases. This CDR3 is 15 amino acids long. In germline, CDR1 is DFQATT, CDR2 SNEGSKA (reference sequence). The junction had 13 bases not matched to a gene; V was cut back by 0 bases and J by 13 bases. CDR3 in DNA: TGCAGTGCTAGAGAAGAGGACAGGGGAGTGGGGGAGCAGTACTTC. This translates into CSAREEDRGVGEQYF.

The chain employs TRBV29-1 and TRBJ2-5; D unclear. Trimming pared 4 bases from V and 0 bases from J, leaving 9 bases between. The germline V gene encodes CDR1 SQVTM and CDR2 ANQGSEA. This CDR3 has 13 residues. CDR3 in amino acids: CSVVRPNQETQYF. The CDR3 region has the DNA TGCAGCGTTGTTCGGCCGAACCAAGAGACCCAGTACTTC.

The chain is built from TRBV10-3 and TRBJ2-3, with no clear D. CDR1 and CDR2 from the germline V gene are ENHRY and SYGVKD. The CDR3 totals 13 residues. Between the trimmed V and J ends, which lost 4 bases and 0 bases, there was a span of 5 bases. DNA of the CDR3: TGTGCCATCAGTGCAAGTAGCACAGATACGCAGTATTTT. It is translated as CAISASSTDTQYF.

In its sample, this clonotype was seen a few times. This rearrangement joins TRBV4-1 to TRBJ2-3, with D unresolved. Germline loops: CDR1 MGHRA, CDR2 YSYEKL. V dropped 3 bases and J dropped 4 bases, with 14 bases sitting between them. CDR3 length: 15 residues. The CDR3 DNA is TGCGCCAGCAGCCATCTCCCCACGTCCTCAGATACGCAGTATTTT. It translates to CASSHLPTSSDTQYF.

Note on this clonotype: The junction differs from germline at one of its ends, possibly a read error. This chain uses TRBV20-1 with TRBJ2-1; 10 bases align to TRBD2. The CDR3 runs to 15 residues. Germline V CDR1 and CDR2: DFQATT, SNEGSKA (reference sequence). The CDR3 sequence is CSAGDQGLASNEQFF. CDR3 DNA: TGCAGTGCTGGAGATCAGGGACTAGCGTCCAATGAGCAGTTCTTC.

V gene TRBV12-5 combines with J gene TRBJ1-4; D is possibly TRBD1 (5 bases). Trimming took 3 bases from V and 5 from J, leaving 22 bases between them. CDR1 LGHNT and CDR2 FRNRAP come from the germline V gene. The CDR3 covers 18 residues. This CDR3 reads CASGFTPPKDRKNEKLFF. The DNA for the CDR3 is TGTGCTAGTGGTTTCACCCCTCCGAAAGACAGAAAAAATGAAAAACTGTTTTTT. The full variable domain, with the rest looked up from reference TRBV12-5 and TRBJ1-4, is DARVTQTPRHKVTEMGQEVTMRCQPILGHNTVFWYRQTMMQGLELLAYFRNRAPLDDSGMPKDRFSAEMPDATLATLKIQPSEPRDSAVYFCASGFTPPKDRKNEKLFFGSGTQLSVL.

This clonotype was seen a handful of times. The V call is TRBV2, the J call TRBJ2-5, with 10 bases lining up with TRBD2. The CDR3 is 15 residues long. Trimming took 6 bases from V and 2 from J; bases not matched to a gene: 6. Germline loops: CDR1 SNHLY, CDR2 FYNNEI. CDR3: CASRDSGGIQETQYF. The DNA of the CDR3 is TGTGCCAGCAGGGATAGCGGGGGGATTCAAGAGACCCAGTACTTC.

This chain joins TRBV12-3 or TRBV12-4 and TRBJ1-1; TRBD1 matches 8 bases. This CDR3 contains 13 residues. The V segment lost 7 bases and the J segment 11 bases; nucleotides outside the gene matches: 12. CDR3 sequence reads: CASTAPDRAGAFF. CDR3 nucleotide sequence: TGTGCCAGCACCGCTCCGGACAGGGCGGGGGCTTTCTTT.

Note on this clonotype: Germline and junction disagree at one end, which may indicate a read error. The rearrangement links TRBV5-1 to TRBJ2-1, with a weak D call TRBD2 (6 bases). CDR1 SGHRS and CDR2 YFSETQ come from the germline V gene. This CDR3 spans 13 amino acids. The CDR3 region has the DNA TGTGCCAGCAGCTTATCGGGGGACAATGAGCAGTTCTTC. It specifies CASSLSGDNEQFF.

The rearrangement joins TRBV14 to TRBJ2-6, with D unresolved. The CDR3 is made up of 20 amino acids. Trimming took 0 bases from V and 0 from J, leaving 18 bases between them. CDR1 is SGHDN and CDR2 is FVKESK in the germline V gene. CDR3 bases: TGTGCCAGCAGCCAAGATTGGAGACACGCTTTAAACTCTGGGGCCAACGTCCTGACTTTC. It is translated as CASSQDWRHALNSGANVLTF. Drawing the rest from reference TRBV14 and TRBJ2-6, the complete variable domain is EAGVTQFPSHSVIEKGQTVTLRCDPISGHDNLYWYRRVMGKEIKFLLHFVKESKQDESGMPNNRFLAERTGGTYSTLKVQPAELEDSGVYFCASSQDWRHALNSGANVLTFGAGSRLTVL.

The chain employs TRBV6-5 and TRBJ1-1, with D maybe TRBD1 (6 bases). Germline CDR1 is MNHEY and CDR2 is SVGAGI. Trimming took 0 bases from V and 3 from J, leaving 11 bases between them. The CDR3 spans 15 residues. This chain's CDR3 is CASSYSSYRDTEAFF. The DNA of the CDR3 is TGTGCCAGCAGTTACTCGAGTTACAGGGACACTGAAGCTTTCTTT.

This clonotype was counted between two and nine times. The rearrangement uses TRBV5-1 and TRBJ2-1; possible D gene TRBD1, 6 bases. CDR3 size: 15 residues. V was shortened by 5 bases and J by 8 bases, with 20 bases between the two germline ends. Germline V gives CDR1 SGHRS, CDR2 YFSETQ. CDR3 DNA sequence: TGCGCCAGCAGTATACAACCCGGGGACAACTATGAGCAGTTCTTC. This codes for CASSIQPGDNYEQFF. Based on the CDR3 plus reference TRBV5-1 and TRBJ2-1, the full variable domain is KAGVTQTPRYLIKTRGQQVTLSCSPISGHRSVSWYQQTPGQGLQFLFEYFSETQRNKGNFPGRFSGRQFSNSRSEMNVSTLELGDSALYLCASSIQPGDNYEQFFGPGTRLTVL.

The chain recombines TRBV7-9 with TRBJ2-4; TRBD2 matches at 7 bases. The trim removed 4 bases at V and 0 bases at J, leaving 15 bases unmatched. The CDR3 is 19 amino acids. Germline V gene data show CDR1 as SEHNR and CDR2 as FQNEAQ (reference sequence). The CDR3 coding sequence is TGTGCCAGCAGCTCCACAGCAGGCTTGCGGGAGCCAGCCAAAAACATTCAGTACTTC. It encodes CASSSTAGLREPAKNIQYF.

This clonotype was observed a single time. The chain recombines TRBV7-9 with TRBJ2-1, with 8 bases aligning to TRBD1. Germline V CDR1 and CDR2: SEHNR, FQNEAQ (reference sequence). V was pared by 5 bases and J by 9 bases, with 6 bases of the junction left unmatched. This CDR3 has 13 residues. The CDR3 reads CASSVNRGSEQFF. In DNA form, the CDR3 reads TGTGCCAGCAGCGTGAACAGGGGGAGTGAGCAGTTCTTC. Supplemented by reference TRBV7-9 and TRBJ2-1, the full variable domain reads DTGVSQNPRHKITKRGQNVTFRCDPISEHNRLYWYRQTLGQGPEFLTYFQNEAQLEKSRLLSDRFSAERPKGSFSTLEIQRTEQGDSAMYLCASSVNRGSEQFFGPGTRLTVL.

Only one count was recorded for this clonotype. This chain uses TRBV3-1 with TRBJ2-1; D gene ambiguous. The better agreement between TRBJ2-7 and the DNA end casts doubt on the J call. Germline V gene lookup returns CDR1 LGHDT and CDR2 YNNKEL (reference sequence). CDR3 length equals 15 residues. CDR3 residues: CASSQGTVASYEQYF. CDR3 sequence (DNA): TGTGCCAGCAGCCAAGGGACGGTTGCTTCCTACGAGCAGTACTTC.

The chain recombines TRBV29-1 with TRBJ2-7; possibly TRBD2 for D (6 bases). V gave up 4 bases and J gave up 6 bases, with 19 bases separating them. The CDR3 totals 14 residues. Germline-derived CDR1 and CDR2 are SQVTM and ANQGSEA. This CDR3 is CSVGPLRAGGEQYF. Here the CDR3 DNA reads TGCAGCGTTGGACCCCTGAGGGCCGGGGGCGAGCAGTACTTC.

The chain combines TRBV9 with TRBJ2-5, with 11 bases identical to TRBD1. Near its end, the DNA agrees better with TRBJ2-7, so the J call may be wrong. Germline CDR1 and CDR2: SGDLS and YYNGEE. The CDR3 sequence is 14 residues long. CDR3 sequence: CASSVGGTGGEQYF. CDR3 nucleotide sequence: TGTGCCAGCAGCGTAGGCGGGACAGGGGGCGAGCAGTACTTC.

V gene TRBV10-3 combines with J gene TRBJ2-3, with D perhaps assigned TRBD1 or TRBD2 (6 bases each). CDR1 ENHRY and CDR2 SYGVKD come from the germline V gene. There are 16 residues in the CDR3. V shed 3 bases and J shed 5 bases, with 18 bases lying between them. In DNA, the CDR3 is TGTGCCATCAGTGATCCGGTAGGGGGGCGGCGAGATACGCAGTATTTT. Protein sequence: CAISDPVGGRRDTQYF.

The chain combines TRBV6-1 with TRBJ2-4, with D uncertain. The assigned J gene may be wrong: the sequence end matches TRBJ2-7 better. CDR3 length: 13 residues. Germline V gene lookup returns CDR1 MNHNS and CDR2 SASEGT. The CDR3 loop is CASSREVAYEQYF. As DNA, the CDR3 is TGTGCCAGCAGTAGGGAAGTAGCCTACGAGCAGTACTTC.

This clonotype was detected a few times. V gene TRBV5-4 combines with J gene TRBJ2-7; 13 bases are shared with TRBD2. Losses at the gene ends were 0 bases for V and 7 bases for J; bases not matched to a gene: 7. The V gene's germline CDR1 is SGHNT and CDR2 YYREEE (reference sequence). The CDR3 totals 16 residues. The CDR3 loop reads CASSLAGLAGLREQYF. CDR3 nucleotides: TGTGCCAGCAGCTTGGCGGGACTAGCGGGACTTCGGGAGCAGTACTTC.

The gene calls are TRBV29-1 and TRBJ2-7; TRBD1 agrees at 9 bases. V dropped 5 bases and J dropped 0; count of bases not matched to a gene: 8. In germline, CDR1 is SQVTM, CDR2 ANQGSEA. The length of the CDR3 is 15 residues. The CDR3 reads CSVRGGGQGSYEQYF. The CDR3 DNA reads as TGCAGCGTTCGTGGTGGGGGACAGGGCTCCTACGAGCAGTACTTC.

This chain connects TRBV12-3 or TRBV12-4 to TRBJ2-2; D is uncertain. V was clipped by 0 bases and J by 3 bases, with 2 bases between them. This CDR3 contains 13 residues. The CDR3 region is CASSLAHTGELFF. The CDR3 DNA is TGTGCCAGCAGTTTAGCGCACACCGGGGAGCTGTTTTTT.

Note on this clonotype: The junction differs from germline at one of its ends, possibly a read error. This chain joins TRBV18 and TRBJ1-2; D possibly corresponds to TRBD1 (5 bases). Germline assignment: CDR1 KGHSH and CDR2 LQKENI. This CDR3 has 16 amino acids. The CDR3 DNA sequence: TGTGCCAGCTCACCACTTCAGGGTGTAACTAACTATGGCTACATCTTC. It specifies CASSPLQGVTNYGYIF.

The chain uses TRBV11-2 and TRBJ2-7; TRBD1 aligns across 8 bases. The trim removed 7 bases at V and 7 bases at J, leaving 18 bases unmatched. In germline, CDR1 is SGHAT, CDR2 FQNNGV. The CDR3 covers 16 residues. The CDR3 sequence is CASTPGGDRIRGEQYF. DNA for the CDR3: TGTGCCAGCACCCCGGGCGGGGACAGGATAAGAGGGGAGCAGTACTTC. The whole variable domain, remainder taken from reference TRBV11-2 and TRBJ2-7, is EAGVAQSPRYKIIEKRQSVAFWCNPISGHATLYWYQQILGQGPKLLIQFQNNGVVDDSQLPKDRFSAERLKGVDSTLKIQPAKLEDSAVYLCASTPGGDRIRGEQYFGPGTRLTVT.

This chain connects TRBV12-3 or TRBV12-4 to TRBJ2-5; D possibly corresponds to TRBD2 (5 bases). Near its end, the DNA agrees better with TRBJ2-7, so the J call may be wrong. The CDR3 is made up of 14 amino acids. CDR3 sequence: CASSRWTFPHEQYF. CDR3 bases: TGTGCCAGCAGCAGATGGACTTTTCCCCACGAGCAGTACTTC.

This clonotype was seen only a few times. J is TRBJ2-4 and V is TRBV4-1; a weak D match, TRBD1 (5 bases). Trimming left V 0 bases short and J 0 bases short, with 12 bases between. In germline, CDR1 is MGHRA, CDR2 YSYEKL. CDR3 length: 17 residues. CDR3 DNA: TGCGCCAGCAGCCAAGATGGGGCAGACCTAGCCAAAAACATTCAGTACTTC. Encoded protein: CASSQDGADLAKNIQYF.

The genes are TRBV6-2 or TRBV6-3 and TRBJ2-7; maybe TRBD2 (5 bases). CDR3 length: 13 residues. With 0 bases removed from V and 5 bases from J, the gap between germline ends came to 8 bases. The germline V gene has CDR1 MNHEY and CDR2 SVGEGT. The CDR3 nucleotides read TGTGCCAGCAGTTACTCGATGGGAGACGAGCAGTACTTC. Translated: CASSYSMGDEQYF.

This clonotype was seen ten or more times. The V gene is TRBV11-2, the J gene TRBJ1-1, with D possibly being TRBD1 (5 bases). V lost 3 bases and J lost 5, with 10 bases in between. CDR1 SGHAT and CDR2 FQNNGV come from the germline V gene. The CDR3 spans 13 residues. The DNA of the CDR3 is TGTGCCAGCAGCTTGGAGGGGCATACTGAAGCTTTCTTT. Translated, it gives CASSLEGHTEAFF.